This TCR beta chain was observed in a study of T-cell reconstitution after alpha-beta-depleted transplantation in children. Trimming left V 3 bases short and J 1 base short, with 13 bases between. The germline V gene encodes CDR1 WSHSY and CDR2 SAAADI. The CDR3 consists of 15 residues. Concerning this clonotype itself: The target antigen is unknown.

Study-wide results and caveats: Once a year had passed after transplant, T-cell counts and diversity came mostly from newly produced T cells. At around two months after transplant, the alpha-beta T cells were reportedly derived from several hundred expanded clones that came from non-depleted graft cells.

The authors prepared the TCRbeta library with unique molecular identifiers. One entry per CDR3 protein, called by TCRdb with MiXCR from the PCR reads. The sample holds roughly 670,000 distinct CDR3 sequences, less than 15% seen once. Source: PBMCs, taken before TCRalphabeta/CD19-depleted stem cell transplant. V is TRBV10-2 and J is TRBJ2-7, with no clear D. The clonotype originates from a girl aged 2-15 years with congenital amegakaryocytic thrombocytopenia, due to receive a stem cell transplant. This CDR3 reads CASSETARYSYEQYF. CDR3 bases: TGCGCCAGCAGTGAAACGGCAAGATATTCCTACGAGCAGTACTTC.